This record covers a single T cell receptor (beta chain). These data are taken from a study of blood T cell repertoires in COVID-19. Study background: The origin of the acute and convalescent COVID-19 samples was the United States, Italy and Spain. The cDNA or gDNA used as material had been derived from T cells, B-cell-depleted T cells, or PBMCs.

As processed by the authors: Using reference gene primer amplification, nucleated cell counts were estimated. Only in-frame clones appear in the TCRdb table, and some are missing; sequencing was by immunoSEQ multiplex PCR. The DNA was the basis for D and trimming; V, J and clone size are from that table. Here the sample spans hundreds of thousands of clones, approximately 86% being singletons. Trimming cost V 3 bases and J 4 bases, with 7 bases left between them. The CDR3 is 12 amino acids. Germline V CDR1 and CDR2: ENHRY, SYGVKD. J is TRBJ2-7 and V is TRBV10-3; D may be TRBD1 (5 bases). The clonotype originates from a human donor in a cohort sampled during active COVID-19. Material: peripheral blood. DNA for the CDR3: TGTGCCATCAGTGATAGGGGTTACGAGCAGTACTTC. As protein: CAISDRGYEQYF.